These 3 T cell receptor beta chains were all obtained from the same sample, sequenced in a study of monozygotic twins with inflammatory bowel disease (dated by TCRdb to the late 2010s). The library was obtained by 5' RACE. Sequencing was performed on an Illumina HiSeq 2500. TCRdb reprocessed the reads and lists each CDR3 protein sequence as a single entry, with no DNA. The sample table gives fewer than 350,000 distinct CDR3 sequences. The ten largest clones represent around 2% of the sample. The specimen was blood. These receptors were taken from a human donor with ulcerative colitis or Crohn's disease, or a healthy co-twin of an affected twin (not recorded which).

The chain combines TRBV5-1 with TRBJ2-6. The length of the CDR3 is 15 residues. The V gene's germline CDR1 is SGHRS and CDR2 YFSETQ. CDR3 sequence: CASSLATAGANVLTF.

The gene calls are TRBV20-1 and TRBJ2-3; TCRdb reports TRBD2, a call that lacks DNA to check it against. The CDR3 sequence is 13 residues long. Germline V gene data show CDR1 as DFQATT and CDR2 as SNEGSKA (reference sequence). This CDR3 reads CSAGTRSTDTQYF.

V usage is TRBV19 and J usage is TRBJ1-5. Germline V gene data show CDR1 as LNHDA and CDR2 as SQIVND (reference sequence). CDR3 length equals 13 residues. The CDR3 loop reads CASSTGLNQPQHF.